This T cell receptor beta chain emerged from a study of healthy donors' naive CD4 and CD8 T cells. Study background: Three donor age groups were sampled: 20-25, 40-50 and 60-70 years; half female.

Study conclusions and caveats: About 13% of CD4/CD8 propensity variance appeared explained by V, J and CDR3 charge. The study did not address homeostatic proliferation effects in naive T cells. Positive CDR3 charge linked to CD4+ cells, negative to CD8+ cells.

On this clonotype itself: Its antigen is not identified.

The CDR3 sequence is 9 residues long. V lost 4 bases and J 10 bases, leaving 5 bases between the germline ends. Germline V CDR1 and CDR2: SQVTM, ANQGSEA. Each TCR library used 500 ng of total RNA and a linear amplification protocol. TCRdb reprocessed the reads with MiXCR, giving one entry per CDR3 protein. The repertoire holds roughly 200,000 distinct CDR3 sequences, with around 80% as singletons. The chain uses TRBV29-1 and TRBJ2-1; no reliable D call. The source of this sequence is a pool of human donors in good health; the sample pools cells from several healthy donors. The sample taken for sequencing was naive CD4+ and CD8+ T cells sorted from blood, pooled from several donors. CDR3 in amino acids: CSVGREQFF. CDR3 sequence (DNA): TGCAGCGTTGGGCGCGAGCAGTTCTTC.